The present T cell receptor (beta chain) was sequenced within a study of T cell responses to AZD1222 COVID-19 vaccine. The protocol was immunoSEQ multiplex PCR, while the TCRdb copy is restricted to in-frame clones and leaves out a portion. The data show some 180,000 clones, 85% to 95% seen once. Germline V gene sequence: CDR1 LNHDA, CDR2 SQIVND (reference sequence). Deletions cut 4 bases from V and 6 bases from J, with 16 bases between. The length of the CDR3 is 15 residues. V is TRBV19 and J is TRBJ1-5; D gene ambiguous. Sample: peripheral blood, taken 28 days after the second dose of the MenACWY control vaccine. This clonotype originated in an adult who received the MenACWY meningococcal vaccine as a control. DNA for the CDR3: TGTGCCAGTAGTAAGGAAGGTGGGAGTTCTCAGCCCCAGCATTTT. Encoded protein: CASSKEGGSSQPQHF.